This record covers a single T cell receptor beta chain. What it binds is not known. This specimen comes from a study of immune evolution from preneoplasia to lung adenocarcinoma. The CDR3 length is 16 residues. CDR1 and CDR2 from the germline V gene are SEHNR and FQNEAQ (reference sequence). V was shortened by 2 bases and J by 4 bases, with 14 bases between the two germline ends. Study-wide results and caveats: Later-stage lesions seemingly showed higher T cell density and diversity than normal lung.

Resections took place in Japan or China from the mid-2010s to the late 2010s. Sequencing used immunoSEQ multiplex PCR; TCRdb keeps in-frame clones, though not all of them. The table records around 5,400 clones, approximately 67% of them present only once. This sequence was found in an older person with lung adenocarcinoma. This chain joins TRBV7-9 and TRBJ2-2, with D perhaps matching TRBD2 (6 bases). Sequenced sample: FFPE adjacent normal lung tissue. CDR3 region: CASSLSDRGGTGELFF. In nucleotides, the CDR3 is TGTGCCAGCAGCTTATCTGATAGGGGAGGCACCGGGGAGCTGTTTTTT.